This is a list of T cell receptor beta chains from one sample in a study of a mutant IDH1 vaccine in newly diagnosed glioma. No cognate antigen is known for these TCRs. The assay was immunoSEQ multiplex PCR, and TCRdb's table has in-frame clones only and misses some. Altogether 75,000 to 80,000 clones are present, approximately 85% being singletons, with the ten largest covering approximately 0.8%. The material sequenced was PBMCs, taken from a glioma patient whose treatment included an IDH1 peptide vaccine. These receptors came from a woman aged 45-65 years with glioma. The CDR3 runs from the conserved cysteine through the conserved F or W. D genes are given only for firm matches. Part of the rows lack a size; the others show once, few, many or a class for expanded clones.

-	TRBV15	TRBJ1-1	TRBD1	TGTGCCACCAGCAGGGACAGGGGGCCGGGCACTGAAGCTTTCTTT	CATSRDRGPGTEAFF
-	TRBV4-1	TRBJ1-5	-	TGCGCCAGCAGCCAAGAAGGACTGGGGGGACAGCCCCAGCATTTT	CASSQEGLGGQPQHF
-	TRBV11-2	TRBJ2-1	-	TGTGCCAGCAGCTTAGGGGAGAATGAGCAGTTCTTC	CASSLGENEQFF
-	TRBV5-1	TRBJ2-1	-	TGCGCCAGCAGCTTGGGGGCCCAAACCCCTGAGGCTGAGCAGTTCTTC	CASSLGAQTPEAEQFF
-	TRBV4-2	TRBJ1-5	-	TGTGCCAGCAGCCAAGCCGGAAATAGCAATCAGCCCCAGCATTTT	CASSQAGNSNQPQHF
-	TRBV6-1	TRBJ1-4	-	TGTGCCAGCAGTGAAAGGGGGGGGGCGAGGGAAAAACTGTTTTTT	CASSERGGAREKLFF
-	TRBV7-3	TRBJ2-3	TRBD2	TGTGCCAGCAGCCCCTCTAGCGGGCATAATACGCAGTATTTT	CASSPSSGHNTQYF
-	TRBV27	TRBJ2-2	TRBD2	TGTGCCAGCAGTTCGGGTAGCGGGAGGGACACCGGGGAGCTGTTTTTT	CASSSGSGRDTGELFF
-	TRBV19	TRBJ2-1	TRBD1	TGTGCCAGTAGTCCGGACAGGGACAATGAGCAGTTCTTC	CASSPDRDNEQFF
-	TRBV18	TRBJ2-7	TRBD1	TGTGCCAGCTCACCACCTATAGCAGGGGGCACCCCCTACGAGCAGTACTTC	CASSPPIAGGTPYEQYF
-	TRBV6-5	TRBJ2-7	-	TGTGCCAGCAGTTACTCCGGGCAGGTCTACGAGCAGTACTTC	CASSYSGQVYEQYF
-	TRBV7-4	TRBJ2-1	-	TGTGCCAGCAGCCCTGACACAGGGCCACCCTCCTACAATGAGCAGTTCTTC	CASSPDTGPPSYNEQFF
-	TRBV7-9	TRBJ1-1	-	TGTGCCAGCAGAACAAAGGACAGACTGAACACTGAAGCTTTCTTT	CASRTKDRLNTEAFF
-	TRBV5-6	TRBJ2-7	TRBD1	TGTGCCAGCAGCTTCGACAGGGGGCTCTACGAGCAGTACTTC	CASSFDRGLYEQYF
-	TRBV28	TRBJ1-5	TRBD1	TGTGCCAGCAACCTAGGGAGGGACAGGGGGCAGGGCAATCAGCCCCAGCATTTT	CASNLGRDRGQGNQPQHF
-	TRBV28	TRBJ2-7	TRBD2	TGTGCCAGCAGCAGTCCCGGGACTAGCGGGAGAGGACGGTACGAGCAGTACTTC	CASSSPGTSGRGRYEQYF
-	TRBV7-9	TRBJ1-6	-	TGTGCCAGCAGCTTATACCAGGACGGCCGGTCACCCCTCCACTTT	CASSLYQDGRSPLHF
-	TRBV5-4	TRBJ2-1	-	TGTGCCAGCAGCTTGAATACTGAGCAGTTCTTC	CASSLNTEQFF
-	TRBV12-5	TRBJ2-2	-	TGTGCTAGTGGTTTGAGGAACACCGGGGAGCTGTTTTTT	CASGLRNTGELFF
-	TRBV5-1	TRBJ2-7	-	TGCGCCAGCAGCCCTGTCCAGCGGAACTACGAGCAGTACTTC	CASSPVQRNYEQYF
-	TRBV7-6	TRBJ1-2	TRBD1	TGTGCCAGCAGCTTAGAGGGCAGGGGGCAAAGTGGCTACACCTTC	CASSLEGRGQSGYTF
-	TRBV5-6	TRBJ1-1	TRBD1	TGTGCCAGCAGCTCTACTCCAGGGGGTAATACTGAAGCTTTCTTT	CASSSTPGGNTEAFF
once	TRBV27	TRBJ2-7	-	TGTGCCAGCAGTCCGAGAGGGACGCCACGGAAGGAGCAGTACTTC	CASSPRGTPRKEQYF
-	TRBV15	TRBJ2-5	-	TGTGCCACCAGCAGACCCGGGGTTCCCCAAGAGACCCAGTACTTC	CATSRPGVPQETQYF
few	TRBV2	TRBJ1-5	TRBD1	TGTGCCAGCAGTCCCACAGGGGGTGCTATGAGTCAGCCCCAGCATTTT	CASSPTGGAMSQPQHF
-	TRBV5-4	TRBJ2-1	TRBD2	TGTGCCAGCAGCCACGGACCAAGCGGGAAGGCGAATGAGCAGTTCTTC	CASSHGPSGKANEQFF
-	TRBV27	TRBJ2-2	TRBD1	TGTGCCAGCAGTTTATTACAGGGGGCGCCCGGGGAGCTGTTTTTT	CASSLLQGAPGELFF
few	TRBV4-1	TRBJ1-1	-	TGCGCCAGCAGCCAAAGATTCGCGGTGAACACTGAAGCTTTCTTT	CASSQRFAVNTEAFF
-	TRBV27	TRBJ2-7	-	TGTGCCAGCAGTTCCAGGGGTCCGGGCGAGCAGTACTTC	CASSSRGPGEQYF
-	TRBV27	TRBJ1-1	TRBD1	TGTGCCAGCAGTTACAGGGGAGGCACTGAAGCTTTCTTT	CASSYRGGTEAFF
-	TRBV29-1	TRBJ2-2	-	TGCAGCGTTTTAACGGGGGAAATCGGGGAGCTGTTTTTT	CSVLTGEIGELFF
-	TRBV5-1	TRBJ2-3	-	TGCGCCAGTAAACGACAGAGTCTAAGCACAGATACGCAGTATTTT	CASKRQSLSTDTQYF
-	TRBV7-9	TRBJ1-1	-	TGTGCCAGCAGCCCCCCCCGGGGCGGATCGGACACTGAAGCTTTCTTT	CASSPPRGGSDTEAFF
-	TRBV4-1	TRBJ2-1	TRBD1	TGCGCCAGCAGCCAAGAGTCCCAGGGGGCGGGCGAGCAGTTCTTC	CASSQESQGAGEQFF
-	TRBV6-1	TRBJ1-3	-	TGTGCCATCAGTGAGGGGCACAGTTCACCAAATGCGGGAAACACCATATATTTT	CAISEGHSSPNAGNTIYF
-	TRBV18	TRBJ2-7	TRBD1	TGTGCCAGCTCAGCACGGACAGGGAACTCCTACGAGCAGTACTTC	CASSARTGNSYEQYF
-	TRBV6-6	TRBJ1-5	TRBD1	TGTGCCAGCAGAACAGGGGGCAACAATCAGCCCCAGCATTTT	CASRTGGNNQPQHF
few	TRBV11-2	TRBJ2-7	-	TGTGCCAGCAGCTTAGGGGGGGGGACAGCTTTCTACGAGCAGTACTTC	CASSLGGGTAFYEQYF
-	TRBV7-9	TRBJ2-3	-	TGTGCCAGCAGCTTAGCTAGCACAGATACGCAGTATTTT	CASSLASTDTQYF
-	TRBV2	TRBJ1-1	TRBD1	TGTGCCAGCAGTTCTTTAGGGGGCGAGGTTGAAGCTTTCTTT	CASSSLGGEVEAFF
-	TRBV15	TRBJ2-5	-	TGTGCCACCAGCAGAGATCATAATGTCGGGGAGACCCAGTACTTC	CATSRDHNVGETQYF
-	TRBV28	TRBJ1-1	-	TGTGCCAGCTCCATCGGGGACACTGAAGCTTTCTTT	CASSIGDTEAFF